Reported below is one T cell receptor beta chain. The sample is drawn from a study of T-cell memory formation after mild COVID-19. This CDR3 contains 14 residues. The V segment lost 5 bases and the J segment 6 bases; nucleotides outside the gene matches: 8. Researchers used 5'RACE with constant-segment primers to make TCR alpha and TCR beta cDNA libraries that carry sample barcodes and UMIs. One entry per CDR3 protein results from TCRdb running MiXCR on the 5' RACE reads. The sample carries over 450,000 distinct CDR3 sequences, around 21% recorded once. This receptor was obtained from an adult woman who had mild COVID-19 (a few samples of this study predate the infection). Cell type and time point are not known. The genes are TRBV12-3 or TRBV12-4 and TRBJ2-7; 9 nucleotides line up with TRBD1. Sample: PBMCs or a T cell subset sorted from them (not recorded which). The CDR3 is CASSPRTGAGEQYF. CDR3 coding DNA: TGTGCCAGCAGTCCTCGGACAGGGGCCGGCGAGCAGTACTTC.